These T cell receptor beta chains were read from a single sample in a study of blood T cell repertoires in COVID-19. Data came from immunoSEQ multiplex PCR; TCRdb stores just in-frame clones and leaves some out. The repertoire includes around 300,000 clones, around 90% of them detected once, and about 9.8% sits in the top ten. Sequenced material: peripheral blood. The receptors come from a man between 18 and 29 years old with active or convalescent COVID-19. Each CDR3 is given with its conserved first and last residue. Fields, in order: clone size, V gene, D gene, J gene, CDR3 protein, CDR3 DNA. The D gene is left open where the match is weak. Rows give clone size only sometimes, using once, few, many, or a class for an expanded clone.

>NA|TRBV10-2|TRBD1|TRBJ2-7
CASSGDRYEQYF
TGCGCCAGCAGTGGGGACAGATACGAGCAGTACTTC
>NA|TRBV11-3|NA|TRBJ2-1
CASSLSGVLNEQFF
TGTGCCAGCAGCTTATCGGGGGTGCTCAATGAGCAGTTCTTC
>few|TRBV6-2/TRBV6-3|NA|TRBJ2-1
CASSYRTDPNEQFF
TGTGCCAGCAGTTACAGGACAGATCCGAATGAGCAGTTCTTC
>NA|TRBV4-3|NA|TRBJ1-4
CASSQGEATVEKLFF
TGCGCCAGCAGCCAAGGGGAGGCCACGGTGGAAAAACTGTTTTTT
>NA|TRBV11-2|TRBD2|TRBJ2-7
CASSLRGGPYEQYF
TGTGCCAGCAGCTTACGCGGGGGGCCCTACGAGCAGTACTTC
>NA|TRBV20-1|NA|TRBJ2-5
CSASRKETQYF
TGCAGTGCTAGCAGGAAAGAGACCCAGTACTTC
>once|TRBV27|NA|TRBJ1-4
CASSPGTSGREKLFF
TGTGCCAGCAGCCCAGGGACCTCCGGGAGGGAAAAACTGTTTTTT
>NA|TRBV24-1|TRBD1|TRBJ1-2
CATGIGTGINYGYTF
TGTGCCACCGGAATAGGGACAGGGATTAACTATGGCTACACCTTC
>NA|TRBV3-1/TRBV3-2|TRBD1|TRBJ1-6
CASSQAGQQNSPLHF
TGTGCCAGCAGCCAAGCGGGACAGCAGAATTCACCCCTCCACTTT
>NA|TRBV5-7|NA|TRBJ1-5
CAAGTSGQPQHF
TGTGCTGCGGGGACCTCGGGTCAGCCCCAGCATTTT
>NA|TRBV18|NA|TRBJ2-5
CASSPGGETQYF
TGTGCCAGCTCACCAGGGGGGGAGACCCAGTACTTC
>NA|TRBV19|TRBD1|TRBJ2-7
CASEDRGRYEQYF
TGTGCCAGTGAGGACAGGGGGCGATACGAGCAGTACTTC
>NA|TRBV4-1|TRBD2|TRBJ2-5
CASSQGDGGGETQYF
TGCGCCAGCAGCCAAGGGGATGGGGGGGGAGAGACCCAGTACTTC
>few|TRBV5-8|TRBD2|TRBJ2-1
CASSLKTSGGDTLYNEQFF
TGTGCCAGCAGCTTGAAGACTAGCGGGGGGGATACTCTCTACAATGAGCAGTTCTTC
>NA|TRBV25-1|NA|TRBJ1-2
CASSETGVRGYTF
TGTGCCAGCAGTGAAACGGGGGTCAGGGGCTACACCTTC
>NA|TRBV5-3|TRBD2|TRBJ2-3
CARSLDPPPGGSTDTQYF
TGTGCCAGAAGCTTGGACCCCCCCCCGGGGGGTAGCACAGATACGCAGTATTTT
>NA|TRBV7-2|TRBD2|TRBJ2-1
CASSSVAGHNEQFF
TGTGCCAGCAGTTCCGTAGCGGGACACAATGAGCAGTTCTTC
>NA|TRBV5-1|NA|TRBJ1-1
CASSLEPGNTEAFF
TGCGCCAGCAGCTTGGAACCGGGAAACACTGAAGCTTTCTTT
>NA|TRBV10-3|TRBD1|TRBJ2-2
CAISGQGNTGELFF
TGTGCCATTTCGGGACAGGGGAACACCGGGGAGCTGTTTTTT
>NA|TRBV2|TRBD1|TRBJ1-1
CASRLDRVNTEAFF
TGTGCCAGCAGACTGGACAGGGTGAACACTGAAGCTTTCTTT
>few|TRBV5-6|TRBD2|TRBJ2-5
CASRLAGGYGQETQYF
TGTGCCAGCCGACTAGCGGGGGGGTACGGACAAGAGACCCAGTACTTC
>NA|TRBV5-1|TRBD1|TRBJ1-1
CASSDGQGVKTEAFF
TGCGCCAGCAGCGACGGACAGGGAGTGAAGACTGAAGCTTTCTTT
>NA|TRBV6-6|NA|TRBJ1-5
CASSQDTYSNQPQHF
TGTGCCAGCAGTCAGGACACTTATAGCAATCAGCCCCAGCATTTT